The TCR beta chain described here comes from a study of blood T cell repertoires in COVID-19. This clone has a handful of counts. The CDR3 is made up of 16 amino acids. The V gene lost 3 bases and the J gene lost 0 bases, with 11 bases spanning the gap. Germline V gene sequence: CDR1 MNHEY, CDR2 SMNVEV (reference sequence). TCRdb's table, derived via immunoSEQ multiplex PCR, lists solely in-frame clones and lacks some. The repertoire includes over 100,000 clones, approximately 90% of them detected once, and more than 3.5% sits in the top ten. The sequence derives from a man in his sixties with COVID-19, enrolled during active disease. The V gene is TRBV27, the J gene TRBJ1-4; tentatively, D is TRBD1 (6 bases). The sequenced sample was peripheral blood. CDR3 region: CASSLRGGTTNEKLFF. The CDR3 DNA is TGTGCCAGCAGTTTGAGGGGGGGGACAACTAATGAAAAACTGTTTTTT.